This is a list of T cell receptor beta chains from one sample in a study of CD8 T cells in ankylosing spondylitis. TCRdb re-called the 5' RACE reads with MiXCR, one entry per CDR3 protein. The sample lists some 840,000 distinct CDR3 sequences; 12% were seen once. Sequencing input: blood, either unsorted or a sorted T cell fraction (not recorded which). Receptor source: a male donor with ankylosing spondylitis. CDR3s include the opening cysteine and the closing phenylalanine or tryptophan. A D gene is named only where the DNA matches it firmly. Part of the rows lack a size; the others show once, few, many or a class for expanded clones.

D gene	V gene	J gene	clone size	CDR3 protein	CDR3 DNA
TRBD1	TRBV29-1	TRBJ1-2	many	CSAADRSPNYGYTF	TGCAGCGCCGCGGACAGGTCACCTAACTATGGCTACACCTTC
TRBD2	TRBV20-1	TRBJ2-1	few	CSASVLAGGNEQFF	TGCAGTGCTAGCGTTCTAGCGGGGGGCAATGAGCAGTTCTTC
NA	TRBV28	TRBJ2-6	NA	CASSPRVNGANVLTF	TGTGCCAGCAGTCCCAGGGTAAATGGGGCCAACGTCCTGACTTTC
NA	TRBV12-3/TRBV12-4	TRBJ2-7	NA	CASSLGLGQPYEQYF	TGTGCCAGCAGTCTGGGGTTAGGTCAACCCTACGAGCAGTACTTC
NA	TRBV27	TRBJ2-3	few	CASSTRGSTDTQYF	TGTGCCAGCAGTACCCGCGGGAGCACAGATACGCAGTATTTT
NA	TRBV4-1	TRBJ2-7	few	CASSQLRDFHYEQYF	TGCGCCAGCAGCCAACTCCGGGACTTCCACTACGAGCAGTACTTC
NA	TRBV5-1	TRBJ2-3	NA	CASSRDTTSTDTQYF	TGCGCCAGCAGTAGGGACACGACTAGCACAGATACGCAGTATTTT
NA	TRBV6-5	TRBJ2-3	NA	CASSYDNPSTDTQYF	TGTGCCAGCAGTTACGACAACCCTAGCACAGATACGCAGTATTTT
NA	TRBV7-9	TRBJ2-7	few	CASRKAGPSSSYEQYF	TGTGCCAGCAGAAAGGCGGGGCCATCAAGCTCCTACGAGCAGTACTTC
TRBD2	TRBV4-2	TRBJ2-1	NA	CASSQLLAYNEQFF	TGTGCCAGCAGCCAGTTACTAGCGTACAATGAGCAGTTCTTC
TRBD1	TRBV7-2	TRBJ1-2	few	CASSQGGHYGYTF	TGTGCCAGCAGCCAGGGGGGACATTATGGCTACACCTTC
NA	TRBV7-6	TRBJ1-2	few	CASSTGRRGYTF	TGTGCCAGCAGCACCGGACGGCGGGGCTACACCTTC
NA	TRBV10-3	TRBJ1-5	many	CAISVGQSNQPQHF	TGTGCCATCAGTGTTGGGCAGAGCAATCAGCCCCAGCATTTT
TRBD1	TRBV29-1	TRBJ1-2	NA	CSVTGTGVGGYTF	TGCAGCGTTACCGGGACAGGGGTTGGGGGCTACACCTTC
TRBD1	TRBV24-1	TRBJ2-1	many	CATSDRTGGSYNEQFF	TGTGCCACCAGTGATCGGACAGGGGGCTCCTACAATGAGCAGTTCTTC
TRBD1	TRBV7-2	TRBJ2-7	few	CASSSRKTGGYEQYF	TGTGCCAGCAGCTCCCGGAAGACAGGGGGGTACGAGCAGTACTTC